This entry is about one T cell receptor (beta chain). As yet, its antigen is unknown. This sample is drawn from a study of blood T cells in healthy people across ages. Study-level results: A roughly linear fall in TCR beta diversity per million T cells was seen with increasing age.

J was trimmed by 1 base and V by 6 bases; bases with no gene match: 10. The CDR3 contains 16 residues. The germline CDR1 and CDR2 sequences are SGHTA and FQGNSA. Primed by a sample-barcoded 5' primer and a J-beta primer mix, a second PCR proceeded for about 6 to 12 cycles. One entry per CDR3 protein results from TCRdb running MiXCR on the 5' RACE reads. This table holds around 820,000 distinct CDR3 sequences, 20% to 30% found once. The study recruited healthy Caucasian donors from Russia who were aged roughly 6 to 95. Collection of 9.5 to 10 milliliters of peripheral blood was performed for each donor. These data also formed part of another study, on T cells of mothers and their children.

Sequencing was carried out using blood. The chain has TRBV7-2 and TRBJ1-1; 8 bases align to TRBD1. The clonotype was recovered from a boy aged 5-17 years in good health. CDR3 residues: CASSLQGAMENTEAFF. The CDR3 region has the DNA TGTGCCAGCAGTTTGCAGGGGGCAATGGAGAACACTGAAGCTTTCTTT.